This T cell receptor beta chain was captured by sequencing in a study of T-cell reconstitution after alpha-beta-depleted transplantation in children. General study findings and limits: Surviving recipient T cells and thymic progenitors underlay high day-60 TCRbeta diversity in some patients. Several hundred expanded graft clones reportedly gave rise to the alpha-beta T cells present about two months after transplant.

Construction of the TCRbeta library involved unique molecular identifiers. Each CDR3 protein gets one entry after TCRdb re-called the PCR reads with MiXCR. The data contain 440,000 or so distinct CDR3 sequences, roughly 43% of them singletons. Trimming at V came to 0 bases and at J to 6 bases, leaving 10 bases not matched to a gene. The length of the CDR3 is 16 residues. CDR1 and CDR2 from the germline V gene are SGHRS and YFSETQ. About this clonotype itself: Its antigen is unidentified.

The J gene is TRBJ2-7, the V gene TRBV5-1; TRBD2 matches 9 bases. Source: PBMCs, taken before TCRalphabeta/CD19-depleted stem cell transplant. This receptor was taken from a girl aged 2-15 years with aplastic anemia, due to receive a stem cell transplant. The CDR3 loop reads CASSLDASGASAEQYF. The CDR3 nucleotides read TGCGCCAGCAGCTTGGATGCTAGCGGGGCCTCGGCCGAGCAGTACTTC.